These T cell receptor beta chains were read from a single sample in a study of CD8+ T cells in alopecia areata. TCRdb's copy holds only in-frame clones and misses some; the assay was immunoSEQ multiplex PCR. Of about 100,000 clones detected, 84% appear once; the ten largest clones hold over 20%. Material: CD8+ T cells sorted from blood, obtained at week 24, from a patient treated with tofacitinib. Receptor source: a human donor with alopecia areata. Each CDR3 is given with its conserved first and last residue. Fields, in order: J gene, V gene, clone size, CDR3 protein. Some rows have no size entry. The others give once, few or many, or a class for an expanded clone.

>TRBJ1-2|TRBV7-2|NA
CASSLWLNAGYGYTF
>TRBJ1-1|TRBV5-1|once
CASSLGVNTEAFF
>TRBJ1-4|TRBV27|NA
CASSARTGRRSEKLFF
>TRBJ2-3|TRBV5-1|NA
CASNPGTGGFSTDTQYF
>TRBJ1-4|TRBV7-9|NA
CASSLVGQGYNEKLFF
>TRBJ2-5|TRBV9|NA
CASSVEGAVQETQYF
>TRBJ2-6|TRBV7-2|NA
CASSLVSSGANVLTF
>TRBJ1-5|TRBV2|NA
CASSEGPISNQPQHF
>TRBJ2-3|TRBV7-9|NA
CASSLSTDTQYF
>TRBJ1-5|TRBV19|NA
CASMDRGLNQPQHF
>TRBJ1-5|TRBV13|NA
CASSSYKSNQPQHF
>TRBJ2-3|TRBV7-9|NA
CASSRIYSGGVTDTQYF
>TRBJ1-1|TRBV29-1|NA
CSVVAGSTEAFF
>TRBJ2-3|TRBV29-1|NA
CSVEDITGSPDTQYF